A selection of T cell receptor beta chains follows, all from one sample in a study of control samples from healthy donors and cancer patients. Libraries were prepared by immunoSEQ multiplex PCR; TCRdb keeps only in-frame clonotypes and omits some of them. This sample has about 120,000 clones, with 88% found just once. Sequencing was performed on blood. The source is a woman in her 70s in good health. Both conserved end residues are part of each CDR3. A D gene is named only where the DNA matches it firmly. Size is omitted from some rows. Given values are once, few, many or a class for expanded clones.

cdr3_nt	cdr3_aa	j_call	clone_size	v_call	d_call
TGTGCCAGCAGCTCTACCGACAGGGGCCCCGCCGGAGCTTTCTTT	CASSSTDRGPAGAFF	TRBJ1-1	-	TRBV9	TRBD1
TGTGCCAGCACCTTGGAGCCCTACTCTGGAAACACCATATATTTT	CASTLEPYSGNTIYF	TRBJ1-3	once	TRBV19	-
TGTGCCAGCAGCCAAGCCGGACTAGCGGGACACCGGGAGCTGTTTTTT	CASSQAGLAGHRELFF	TRBJ2-2	-	TRBV14	TRBD2
TGTGCCAGCAGCACTACCTTAGCGGGGGGTAAAGAGACCCAGTACTTC	CASSTTLAGGKETQYF	TRBJ2-5	-	TRBV9	TRBD2
TGTGCCAGCAGCTTAAGTCGGACAGCGAACACCGGGGAGCTGTTTTTT	CASSLSRTANTGELFF	TRBJ2-2	few	TRBV7-2	-
TGTGCCAGCAGCCAAGATCTGGCCGCCCGCGGTACGCAGTATTTT	CASSQDLAARGTQYF	TRBJ2-3	once	TRBV3-1/TRBV3-2	-
TGTGCCAGCAGTGCGAACATTGGGGGTATAGGAAACACCATATATTTT	CASSANIGGIGNTIYF	TRBJ1-3	-	TRBV2	-
TGCGCCAGCAGCTTCGCCAATTCAGTATTCCCTGAAGCTTTCTTT	CASSFANSVFPEAFF	TRBJ1-1	once	TRBV4-3	-
TGTGCCAGCAGTTTAGGCCCAGGGAGCTACAATGAGCAGTTCTTC	CASSLGPGSYNEQFF	TRBJ2-1	-	TRBV27	-
TGTGCCAGCAGTTACTCTTCCGGGGGGGCGAATGAGCAGTTCTTC	CASSYSSGGANEQFF	TRBJ2-1	-	TRBV6-5	TRBD2
TGTGCCATCTCACCGGGACAGGGGAGAACAGATACGCAGTATTTT	CAISPGQGRTDTQYF	TRBJ2-3	once	TRBV10-3	TRBD1
TGCGCCAGCAGTCAGTGCCGTTTTCGCAATCAGCCCCAGCATTTT	CASSQCRFRNQPQHF	TRBJ1-5	few	TRBV23-1	-
TGTGCCAGCAGCCAAGGGGGACAGTTCCATTCTGGGGCCAACGTCCTGACTTTC	CASSQGGQFHSGANVLTF	TRBJ2-6	-	TRBV14	TRBD1
TGTGCCAGCAGATCCCCGGCCACCGGGGAGCTGTTTTTT	CASRSPATGELFF	TRBJ2-2	-	TRBV28	-
TGTGCCAGCACCCACCCGGCGGGGTTTCCCACAGATACGCAGTATTTT	CASTHPAGFPTDTQYF	TRBJ2-3	-	TRBV11-2	-
TGTGCCACCAGTGATCGGACAGGCTATGGCTACACCTTC	CATSDRTGYGYTF	TRBJ1-2	once	TRBV24-1	TRBD1
TGTGCCAGTAGTGTGCGGGGGGCCTCCTACGAGCAGTACTTC	CASSVRGASYEQYF	TRBJ2-7	once	TRBV19	TRBD2
TGTGCCAGCAGCTTAGGGACATTGGGGGGGAAGGGGGAGACCCAGTACTTC	CASSLGTLGGKGETQYF	TRBJ2-5	-	TRBV11-2	TRBD2
TGTGCCAGCAGCCAAGATCTCGCTTTAGAGAGCATTCAGTACTTC	CASSQDLALESIQYF	TRBJ2-4	-	TRBV3-1/TRBV3-2	-
TGCAGCGTCCAGCGGGGGACCTACAATGAGCAGTTCTTC	CSVQRGTYNEQFF	TRBJ2-1	-	TRBV29-1	TRBD2
TGCGCCAGCAGCCAAGGAACAGGGGGCGTCTATGGCTACACCTTC	CASSQGTGGVYGYTF	TRBJ1-2	-	TRBV4-3	TRBD1
TGTGCCAGCAGCCTGACACTCACCGGGGAGCTGTTTTTT	CASSLTLTGELFF	TRBJ2-2	-	TRBV6-5	-
TGTGCCAGCAGCTTAAGACCGGTGAACACTGAAGCTTTCTTT	CASSLRPVNTEAFF	TRBJ1-1	-	TRBV7-9	-
TGTGCCAGTACCCCGGGACTGATGGCGGCAAATGAGCAGTTCTTC	CASTPGLMAANEQFF	TRBJ2-1	-	TRBV19	-
TGTGCCAGCAGTTACTCCCAGCGCTATGGCTACACCTTC	CASSYSQRYGYTF	TRBJ1-2	-	TRBV6-5	-
TGCAGCTGGCTGGGACAGACCTACAATGAGCAGTTCTTC	CSWLGQTYNEQFF	TRBJ2-1	-	TRBV29-1	TRBD1
TGTGCCAGCAGGGGGACAGGCTGGGGCGATGAGCAGTTCTTC	CASRGTGWGDEQFF	TRBJ2-1	-	TRBV6-5	TRBD1
TGTGCCAGCAGCTCCGGCGGGGTCGGCACAGATACGCAGTATTTT	CASSSGGVGTDTQYF	TRBJ2-3	-	TRBV5-4	-